A single sample is the source of the 20 T cell receptor beta chains below, sequenced in a study of CD8 T cells in ankylosing spondylitis. TCRdb itself ran the 5' RACE reads through MiXCR, one entry per CDR3 protein. The table has about 190,000 distinct CDR3 sequences, 13% seen once. The specimen was blood, either unsorted or a sorted T cell fraction (not recorded which). These receptors all come from a female donor with ankylosing spondylitis or in good health (not recorded which).

The rearrangement links TRBV11-2 to TRBJ2-6; the match to TRBD1 covers 9 bases. Germline CDR1 is SGHAT and CDR2 is FQNNGV. With 1 base clipped from V and 2 bases from J, the junction kept 6 bases outside the gene matches. The CDR3 runs to 18 residues. Here the CDR3 DNA reads TGTGCCAGCAGCTTAGTTACAGGGGGCGCAACTGGGGCCAACGTCCTGACTTTC. This gives the protein CASSLVTGGATGANVLTF.

This clonotype was counted at least ten times. The chain employs TRBV7-2 and TRBJ2-7; D is undetermined. Trimming removed 5 bases from V and 2 bases from J, with 10 bases in between. Germline V gives CDR1 SGHTA, CDR2 FQGNSA. The CDR3 contains 13 residues. As DNA, the CDR3 is TGTGCCAGCAGCCCTTACTATACCTACGAGCAGTACTTC. As protein: CASSPYYTYEQYF.

This clonotype came up many times. The chain carries TRBV5-4 and TRBJ2-3, with D possibly being TRBD1 (5 bases). V shed 1 base and J shed 4 bases, with 7 bases lying between them. Germline loops: CDR1 SGHNT, CDR2 YYREEE (reference sequence). CDR3 length: 13 residues. The CDR3 spells CASSLSGSDTQYF. CDR3 DNA sequence: TGTGCCAGCAGCTTGTCAGGGTCAGATACGCAGTATTTT.

In its sample, this clonotype was seen many times. The J gene is TRBJ2-1, the V gene TRBV28; 12 nucleotides line up with TRBD2. The CDR3 loop spans 14 amino acids. Germline trimming cut 6 bases from V and 11 bases from J; bases unmatched to any gene: 8. Germline V gives CDR1 MDHEN, CDR2 SYDVKM. CDR3 nucleotides: TGTGCCAGCAGCCCCGGACTAGCGGGACCCAAGCAGTTCTTC. This translates into CASSPGLAGPKQFF.

This clonotype has a count of ten or more. This chain uses TRBV7-8 with TRBJ1-5; tentatively, D is TRBD1 (5 bases). The germline gives CDR1 SGHVS, CDR2 FQNEAQ. The CDR3 consists of 15 residues. V was trimmed by 7 bases and J by 6 bases, leaving 19 bases between them. Written as DNA, the CDR3 is TGTGCCAGCACCCCTTGGACGCAGGGTGCTCAGCCCCAGCATTTT. Translated: CASTPWTQGAQPQHF.

The genes are TRBV7-6 and TRBJ2-7; D is possibly TRBD2 (6 bases). Trimming removed 2 bases from V and 6 bases from J, with 17 bases in between. The germline gives CDR1 SGHVS, CDR2 FNYEAQ. The CDR3 extends over 15 amino acids. DNA for the CDR3: TGTGCCAGCAGCTTACTCCCTAGCGCCGTGGGCGAGCAGTACTTC. This translates into CASSLLPSAVGEQYF.

The chain employs TRBV3-1 and TRBJ2-3; maybe TRBD2 (7 bases). Germline V lookup: CDR1 LGHDT, CDR2 YNNKEL (reference sequence). The CDR3 runs to 16 residues. V lost 1 base to trimming and J lost 5 bases, with 16 bases between them. The CDR3 spells CASSQVWGGVEDTQYF. DNA of the CDR3: TGTGCCAGCAGCCAAGTCTGGGGGGGCGTGGAAGATACGCAGTATTTT.

This clonotype was seen at least ten times. The chain joins TRBV20-1 to TRBJ1-1; TRBD1 agrees at 7 bases. From germline, CDR1 is DFQATT and CDR2 SNEGSKA (reference sequence). The CDR3 loop spans 12 amino acids. Trimming took 6 bases from V and 3 from J; bases not matched to a gene: 4. The CDR3 sequence: CSAAGQYTEAFF. The CDR3 nucleotides are TGCAGTGCCGCGGGACAGTACACTGAAGCTTTCTTT.

This clonotype was counted a single time. This sequence may be a read error, since a much larger clone differs from it by one base. The chain recombines TRBV10-3 with TRBJ1-5; D not resolved. Per the germline V gene, CDR1 is ENHRY and CDR2 is SYGVKD. Trimming shortened V by 6 bases and J by 4 bases, and 16 bases separated the two germline ends. The CDR3 totals 15 residues. The CDR3 here is CAISKDGMVNQPQHF. The CDR3 DNA follows: TGTGCCATCAGCAAAGACGGGATGGTGAATCAGCCCCAGCATTTT.

The chain combines TRBV30 with TRBJ2-7; D is possibly TRBD1 or TRBD2 (5 bases each). The CDR3 length is 15 residues. V shed 1 base and J shed 3 bases, with 16 bases lying between them. CDR1 is GTSNPN and CDR2 is SVGIG in the germline V gene (reference sequence). CDR3 DNA sequence: TGTGCCTGGAGTGAGGAAGGGACCGATCACTACGAGCAGTACTTC. Protein product: CAWSEEGTDHYEQYF. Supplemented by reference TRBV30 and TRBJ2-7, the full variable domain reads SQTIHQWPATLVQPVGSPLSLECTVEGTSNPNLYWYRQAAGRGLQLLFYSVGIGQISSEVPQNLSASRPQDRQFILSSKKLLLSDSGFYLCAWSEEGTDHYEQYFGPGTRLTVT.

Turning to this clonotype: Given a much more abundant clone one base away, this may be a read error. The V call is TRBV5-1, the J call TRBJ2-7, with TRBD1 identical over 12 bases. Germline V gives CDR1 SGHRS, CDR2 YFSETQ. CDR3 length: 17 amino acids. With 2 bases clipped from V and 4 bases from J, the junction kept 10 bases outside the gene matches. DNA of the CDR3: TGCGCCAGCAGCTTCTCACCGGGACAGGGGGCTTTATACGAGCAGTACTTC. It codes for CASSFSPGQGALYEQYF.

This clonotype was observed a few times. The chain is built from TRBV7-3 and TRBJ2-2; a weak D match, TRBD2 (5 bases). V was pared by 5 bases and J by 4 bases, with 17 bases between. Germline assignment: CDR1 SGHTA and CDR2 FQGTGA. CDR3 length: 16 residues. CDR3: CASSPNFAAATGELFF. The CDR3 region has the DNA TGTGCCAGCAGCCCTAATTTTGCAGCGGCCACCGGGGAGCTGTTTTTT.

This clonotype has ten or more counts. The V call is TRBV7-9, the J call TRBJ2-1, with D perhaps TRBD2 (5 bases). The CDR3 sequence is 14 residues long. Trimming removed 4 bases at V and 1 base at J, with 8 bases between. Looked up from germline, CDR1 is SEHNR and CDR2 is FQNEAQ (reference sequence). CDR3 sequence: CASSSAGSYNEQFF. The CDR3 nucleotides read TGTGCCAGCAGCTCCGCGGGTTCCTACAATGAGCAGTTCTTC.

This clonotype was counted at least ten times. The chain combines TRBV4-3 with TRBJ2-3, with 7 bases lining up with TRBD1. The CDR3 length is 17 residues. Germline values: CDR1 LGHNA, CDR2 YSLEER. V trimming: 0 bases; J trimming: 0 bases; junction bases outside the gene matches: 6. The CDR3 protein is CASSQDRQGLSTDTQYF. The CDR3 region has the DNA TGCGCCAGCAGCCAAGACCGACAGGGCTTAAGCACAGATACGCAGTATTTT.

At least ten counts were recorded for this clonotype. The V and J genes are TRBV11-2 and TRBJ2-1; 8 bases line up with TRBD1. J was trimmed by 7 bases and V by 1 base; bases with no gene match: 3. CDR3 size: 14 residues. Germline CDR1 is SGHAT and CDR2 is FQNNGV. CDR3 nucleotide sequence: TGTGCCAGCAGCTTAGTAGACAGGGGAAATGAGCAGTTCTTC. Translating it yields CASSLVDRGNEQFF.

This chain joins TRBV16 and TRBJ2-7; D might be TRBD2 (6 bases). V lost 2 bases and J 5 bases, leaving 10 bases between the germline ends. The CDR3 length is 13 residues. Germline CDR1 and CDR2: KGHSY and FQNENV. The CDR3 bases are TGTGCCAGCAGCCAAATTGTAGCGGACGAGCAGTACTTC. The encoded protein is CASSQIVADEQYF.

This clonotype was recorded many times. The chain links TRBV12-3 or TRBV12-4 to TRBJ2-1; either TRBD1 or TRBD2 may fit D (5 bases each). V lost 6 bases, J lost 4 bases, and 16 bases lay in between. This CDR3 has 15 residues. CDR3 region: CASSSRDLPYNEQFF. The CDR3 DNA is TGTGCCAGCAGCTCCCGGGACCTCCCATACAATGAGCAGTTCTTC.

This clonotype was recorded at least ten times. The chain has TRBV20-1 and TRBJ1-2; D may be TRBD1 (5 bases). Germline V lookup: CDR1 DFQATT, CDR2 SNEGSKA (reference sequence). The CDR3 contains 14 residues. V lost 4 bases to trimming and J lost 4 bases, with 16 bases between them. The CDR3 DNA reads TGCAGTGCTACACAAGTAGGGGACCTCTATGGCTACACCTTC. Translation: CSATQVGDLYGYTF.

This clonotype has a count of ten or more. Germline is not matched at one junction end, which may reflect a read error. The J gene is TRBJ2-3, the V gene TRBV3-1, with 10 bases lining up with TRBD2. The CDR3 length is 14 residues. The germline V gene encodes CDR1 LGHDT and CDR2 YNNKEL (reference sequence). The CDR3 spells CASSPGLHRLAGDF. The CDR3, as DNA: TGTGCCAGCAGCCCTGGATTGCATAGACTAGCGGGTGATTTT.

In this sample, this clonotype turned up many times. This sequence joins TRBV11-3 and TRBJ2-1, with 8 positions matching TRBD2. The germline V gene encodes CDR1 SGHNT and CDR2 YENEEA. CDR3 length equals 16 residues. With V trimmed by 0 bases and J by 8 bases, 9 bases remained unmatched. The CDR3 spells CASSLDGREGRDEQFF. CDR3 nucleotide sequence: TGTGCCAGCAGCTTAGATGGTCGGGAGGGCCGGGATGAGCAGTTCTTC.